The present T cell receptor beta chain was sequenced within a study of cytomegalovirus exposure and HLA in healthy donors. The overall study: Unique TCRs from HLA-typed donors, 75 million to 100 million of them, were held in an early data release.

Study results and limitations: An analysis was carried out later, and it reportedly showed fewer N-insertions in an Asian-associated ancestry cluster than the approximately 670-donor mean. Earlier analysis found most TCR beta V segments productive about 87% or about 30% of the time.

The PCR used 60 Vbeta and 13 Jbeta primers. Clones were read by immunoSEQ multiplex PCR, and TCRdb kept only the in-frame ones, dropping some. The repertoire holds 150,000 or so clones, with under 70% as singletons. After removal of 0 bases from V and 3 bases from J, the junction contained 1 base not matched to a gene. Germline V CDR1 and CDR2: SGHTA, FQGNSA. The CDR3 is made up of 15 amino acids. Details on this clone: The target antigen is unknown.

This cohort consisted of healthy bone marrow donors. Specimen: PBMCs. The rearrangement uses TRBV7-2 and TRBJ2-1; 8 bases are a match to TRBD2. This TCR came from a man aged 25-40 years in good health and CMV-seropositive. The DNA for the CDR3 is TGTGCCAGCAGCTTAGCCGGGACTAGCTACAATGAGCAGTTCTTC. This gives the protein CASSLAGTSYNEQFF.